This TCR beta chain was identified in a study of monozygotic twins with inflammatory bowel disease. Collection of an approximately 2.6 ml blood sample took place per donor. TCRdb reanalyzed the 5' RACE reads and collapses them to one entry per CDR3 protein, without DNA. The sample table includes approximately 200,000 distinct CDR3 sequences. The CDR3 is made up of 16 amino acids. Germline lookup yields CDR1 MGHRA and CDR2 YSYEKL. The sequence came from a human donor with ulcerative colitis or Crohn's disease, or a healthy co-twin of an affected twin (not recorded which). The rearrangement joins TRBV4-1 to TRBJ2-5; TCRdb reports TRBD2, a call that lacks DNA to check it against. Sequencing was done on a sample of blood. This CDR3 reads CASSPYPSGVQETQYF.